The 26 T cell receptor beta chains listed next were all sequenced from one sample in a study of CD8+ T cells in alopecia areata. As the sequencing template, cDNA was produced by extracting RNA and reverse transcribing it. Profiling relied on immunoSEQ multiplex PCR, and the TCRdb table lists in-frame clones only, not all of them. The sample yields more than 95,000 clones, 41% seen once. The specimen sequenced was CD4+ T cells sorted from blood. The receptor set was obtained from a human donor with alopecia areata.

The J gene is TRBJ2-7, the V gene TRBV15; D remains ambiguous. Looked up from germline, CDR1 is LNHNV and CDR2 is YYDKDF (reference sequence). V gave up 0 bases and J gave up 4 bases, with 7 bases separating them. This CDR3 spans 13 amino acids. This chain's CDR3 is CATSRDLVYEQYF. The DNA of the CDR3 is TGTGCCACCAGCAGAGATCTGGTTTACGAGCAGTACTTC.

Remarks on this clone: Relative to the germline gene, one junction end is altered; a read error may explain this. The chain joins TRBV9 to TRBJ1-2; D remains ambiguous. The CDR3 covers 13 residues. The germline CDR1 and CDR2 sequences are SGDLS and YYNGEE. The CDR3 loop reads CASSVVGVTNLFF. CDR3 DNA: TGTGCCAGCAGCGTAGTCGGGGTTACTAACCTTTTCTTC.

This clone has more than one count but fewer than ten. The chain employs TRBV7-9 and TRBJ2-1; tentatively, D is TRBD1 or TRBD2 (5 bases each). The V gene lost 7 bases and the J gene lost 0 bases, with 13 bases spanning the gap. Germline V gene sequence: CDR1 SEHNR, CDR2 FQNEAQ (reference sequence). This CDR3 contains 15 residues. The CDR3 spells CASTRDPSSYNEQFF. Written as DNA, the CDR3 is TGTGCCAGCACCCGGGACCCGAGCTCCTACAATGAGCAGTTCTTC.

The chain couples TRBV27 to TRBJ2-2; TRBD1 or TRBD2 may be the D gene (5 bases each). The CDR3 spans 16 residues. Germline values: CDR1 MNHEY, CDR2 SMNVEV (reference sequence). V lost 7 bases and J 2 bases, leaving 17 bases between the germline ends. This chain's CDR3 is CASTDNRRINTGELFF. The CDR3 bases are TGTGCCAGCACCGATAACAGGAGGATCAACACCGGGGAGCTGTTTTTT.

This clone has more than one count but fewer than ten. The rearrangement joins TRBV29-1 to TRBJ2-7; 7 positions match TRBD1. With V trimmed by 0 bases and J by 5 bases, 4 bases remained unmatched. The CDR3 runs to 13 residues. Germline V lookup: CDR1 SQVTM, CDR2 ANQGSEA. The CDR3 DNA follows: TGCAGCGTTGAAGAGACAGGGACCCACGAGCAGTACTTC. It specifies CSVEETGTHEQYF.

This clone was observed a handful of times. The J gene is TRBJ2-5, the V gene TRBV5-1, with D perhaps matching TRBD2 (6 bases). CDR1 is SGHRS, CDR2 YFSETQ, per germline. The ends were cut back, 4 bases at V and 5 bases at J, with 18 bases in the middle. The CDR3 is made up of 15 amino acids. This CDR3 is CASSNRLGTVETQYF. The CDR3 coding sequence is TGCGCCAGCAGCAACCGACTAGGAACGGTGGAGACCCAGTACTTC.

This clone has just a few counts. V is TRBV30 and J is TRBJ1-5; 9 bases map to TRBD1. Unmatched junction bases numbered 7, after V lost 2 bases and J lost 2 bases. The germline V gene has CDR1 GTSNPN and CDR2 SVGIG (reference sequence). There are 16 residues in the CDR3. CDR3 sequence reads: CAWSTGGALGNQPQHF. CDR3 bases: TGTGCCTGGAGTACAGGGGGCGCTTTGGGCAATCAGCCCCAGCATTTT.

The V call is TRBV6-6, the J call TRBJ1-1; D remains ambiguous. Per the germline V gene, CDR1 is MNHNY and CDR2 is SVGAGI (reference sequence). This CDR3 comprises 11 residues. V was cut by 5 bases and J by 7 bases, with 8 bases left in between. CDR3 coding DNA: TGTGCCAGCAGTACCCGTCATGAAGCTTTCTTT. Translating gives CASSTRHEAFF.

This clone was seen a handful of times. The chain uses TRBV5-1 and TRBJ2-7; D is possibly TRBD1 or TRBD2 (5 bases each). The germline V and J ends were trimmed by 1 base and 4 bases, with 12 bases remaining between them. This CDR3 contains 14 residues. Germline V gene data show CDR1 as SGHRS and CDR2 as YFSETQ. CDR3 coding DNA: TGCGCCAGCAGCTTGCGGGGCCCAGGGTACGAGCAGTACTTC. Translating it yields CASSLRGPGYEQYF.

The chain uses TRBV28 and TRBJ2-7; perhaps TRBD1 as D (6 bases). The CDR3 spans 14 residues. Germline V gene lookup returns CDR1 MDHEN and CDR2 SYDVKM. V was shortened by 4 bases and J by 6 bases, with 16 bases between the two germline ends. The CDR3 region is CASSWDIHWGEQYF. Written as DNA, the CDR3 is TGTGCCAGCAGTTGGGACATCCACTGGGGCGAGCAGTACTTC.

The rearrangement joins TRBV30 to TRBJ1-5, with unresolved D. CDR1 is GTSNPN and CDR2 is SVGIG in the germline V gene (reference sequence). Trimming took off 1 base at V and 11 bases at J, with 15 bases between the two ends. The CDR3 is 13 residues long. The CDR3 nucleotides are TGTGCCTGGAGTGCACATAATCAGTTGGCCCAGCATTTT. This sequence encodes CAWSAHNQLAQHF. The full variable domain, in which reference TRBV30 and TRBJ1-5 provide the parts outside the CDR3, is SQTIHQWPATLVQPVGSPLSLECTVEGTSNPNLYWYRQAAGRGLQLLFYSVGIGQISSEVPQNLSASRPQDRQFILSSKKLLLSDSGFYLCAWSAHNQLAQHFGDGTRLSIL.

The genes are TRBV7-2 and TRBJ2-3; a weak D match, TRBD1 (5 bases). Germline CDR1 reads SGHTA; CDR2 reads FQGNSA. The CDR3 consists of 15 residues. V was trimmed by 5 bases and J by 6 bases, leaving 18 bases between them. CDR3 residues: CASSDRANPGDTQYF. In DNA form, the CDR3 reads TGTGCCAGCAGCGACCGGGCTAACCCAGGGGATACGCAGTATTTT. Based on the CDR3 plus reference TRBV7-2 and TRBJ2-3, the full variable domain is GAGVSQSPSNKVTEKGKDVELRCDPISGHTALYWYRQSLGQGLEFLIYFQGNSAPDKSGLPSDRFSAERTGGSVSTLTIQRTQQEDSAVYLCASSDRANPGDTQYFGPGTRLTVL.

The V call is TRBV27, the J call TRBJ2-1; possibly TRBD1 for D (5 bases). This CDR3 is built from 15 residues. CDR1 is MNHEY, CDR2 SMNVEV, per germline (reference sequence). With 2 bases removed from V and 5 bases from J, the gap between germline ends came to 13 bases. The CDR3 loop reads CASSLARQLDNEQFF. The CDR3 bases are TGTGCCAGCAGTTTAGCCCGACAGCTAGACAATGAGCAGTTCTTC.

This clone was detected only a few times. CDR3 residues: CASSQDFRNSPLHF. CDR3 nucleotides: TGTGCCAGCAGCCAAGATTTTCGGAATTCACCCCTCCACTTT. The genes are TRBV14 and TRBJ1-6; the D is unclear. Deletions cut 0 bases from V and 7 bases from J, with 7 bases between. The CDR3 extends over 14 amino acids. Germline lookup yields CDR1 SGHDN and CDR2 FVKESK.

V usage is TRBV28 and J usage is TRBJ2-1, with 10 bases lining up with TRBD2. With 7 bases clipped from V and 8 bases from J, the junction kept 8 bases outside the gene matches. Germline-derived CDR1 and CDR2 are MDHEN and SYDVKM. The CDR3 extends over 14 amino acids. CDR3 sequence reads: CASIWASGSYEQFF. The CDR3 nucleotides are TGTGCCAGCATCTGGGCTAGCGGGAGTTATGAGCAGTTCTTC. The full variable domain, its missing parts supplied by reference TRBV28 and TRBJ2-1, is DVKVTQSSRYLVKRTGEKVFLECVQDMDHENMFWYRQDPGLGLRLIYFSYDVKMKEKGDIPEGYSVSREKKERFSLILESASTNQTSMYLCASIWASGSYEQFFGPGTRLTVL.

This clone appeared a single time. This CDR3 is CSARIDSEAFF. The CDR3 DNA reads as TGCAGTGCTAGGATCGACAGTGAAGCTTTCTTT. The chain couples TRBV20-1 to TRBJ1-1, with D perhaps TRBD1 (5 bases). CDR3 size: 11 residues. Germline CDR1 and CDR2: DFQATT and SNEGSKA (reference sequence). Trimming stripped 3 bases from V and 7 bases from J, with 9 bases between.

The chain couples TRBV5-1 to TRBJ2-5; a weak D match, TRBD2 (5 bases). Gene TRBJ2-7 matches the end of the DNA better, so the J call may be wrong. The CDR3 covers 13 residues. The germline CDR1 and CDR2 sequences are SGHRS and YFSETQ. The CDR3 spells CASSLVEEYEQYF. CDR3 sequence (DNA): TGCGCCAGCAGCTTGGTGGAGGAGTACGAGCAGTACTTC.

The chain joins TRBV6-5 to TRBJ2-7; a possible D gene is TRBD1 (6 bases). This CDR3 comprises 14 residues. Germline V CDR1 and CDR2: MNHEY, SVGAGI. V was clipped by 6 bases and J by 4 bases, with 16 bases between them. The CDR3 DNA is TGTGCCAGCAGCCCTCGGGACACACCGTACGAGCAGTACTTC. Translation: CASSPRDTPYEQYF.

V gene TRBV7-9 combines with J gene TRBJ2-7, with a tentative D call TRBD2 (5 bases). Looked up from germline, CDR1 is SEHNR and CDR2 is FQNEAQ (reference sequence). The CDR3 is 15 residues long. Trimming took off 2 bases at V and 1 base at J, with 12 bases between the two ends. The CDR3 sequence: CASSLTRGRSYEQYF. CDR3 nucleotides: TGTGCCAGCAGCTTAACCCGGGGTCGTTCCTACGAGCAGTACTTC.

This clone was found a few times. The chain is built from TRBV4-1 and TRBJ2-7; D gene unclear. The germline V gene has CDR1 MGHRA and CDR2 YSYEKL. Trimming removed 2 bases from V and 2 bases from J, with 13 bases in between. The CDR3 is 15 residues long. The CDR3 nucleotides read TGCGCCAGCAGCCAAAATGCGCAGCCGACCTACGAGCAGTACTTC. It encodes CASSQNAQPTYEQYF.

This chain uses TRBV30 with TRBJ1-2, with D tentatively TRBD1 (5 bases). This CDR3 is 10 amino acids long. V shed 3 bases and J shed 6 bases, with 5 bases lying between them. Germline CDR1 reads GTSNPN; CDR2 reads SVGIG (reference sequence). In DNA, the CDR3 is TGTGCCTGGAGACAGGATGGCTACACCTTC. Protein sequence: CAWRQDGYTF.

This chain links TRBV30 with TRBJ2-7, with 8 positions matching TRBD1. Germline CDR1 and CDR2: GTSNPN and SVGIG (reference sequence). The CDR3 contains 13 residues. The J segment lost 6 bases and the V segment lost 4 bases, leaving 8 bases of the junction unmatched. The CDR3 nucleotides are TGTGCCTGGAATGTAGACAGGGGTGGCGAGCAGTACTTC. This sequence encodes CAWNVDRGGEQYF.

This clone was picked up a small number of times. The genes are TRBV4-3 and TRBJ2-7; 8 positions agree with TRBD1. Germline CDR1 is LGHNA and CDR2 is YSLEER. The V and J ends lost 3 bases and 4 bases, in that order; junction bases with no gene match: 11. CDR3 length equals 16 residues. CDR3 residues: CASSQELGTGLYEQYF. The DNA of the CDR3 is TGCGCCAGCAGCCAGGAGTTAGGGACAGGCCTATACGAGCAGTACTTC.

The V call is TRBV7-2, the J call TRBJ2-7; D not resolved. The length of the CDR3 is 16 residues. V lost 1 base and J 7 bases, leaving 20 bases between the germline ends. Germline V gene lookup returns CDR1 SGHTA and CDR2 FQGNSA. The CDR3 nucleotides read TGTGCCAGCAGCTTAGGAGGAGTAAGGTCCGGTCGGGAGCAGTACTTC. Amino acid sequence: CASSLGGVRSGREQYF.

The table lists this clone with a few counts. This chain uses TRBV19 with TRBJ2-1; D is ambiguous. This CDR3 comprises 16 residues. Looked up from germline, CDR1 is LNHDA and CDR2 is SQIVND (reference sequence). Trimming cost V 1 base and J 0 bases, with 10 bases left between them. CDR3 DNA: TGTGCCAGTAGTATAGTTCGTCTTAGCTCCTACAATGAGCAGTTCTTC. Protein: CASSIVRLSSYNEQFF. The full variable domain, its missing parts supplied by reference TRBV19 and TRBJ2-1, is DGGITQSPKYLFRKEGQNVTLSCEQNLNHDAMYWYRQDPGQGLRLIYYSQIVNDFQKGDIAEGYSVSREKKESFPLTVTSAQKNPTAFYLCASSIVRLSSYNEQFFGPGTRLTVL.

The V gene is TRBV29-1, the J gene TRBJ1-2, with TRBD1 identical over 10 bases. CDR3 length equals 13 residues. Trimming removed 6 bases from V and 4 bases from J; junction bases left unmatched: 5. From germline, CDR1 is SQVTM and CDR2 ANQGSEA. The CDR3 DNA is TGCAGCGTATCGACAGGGGGCGGCTATGGCTACACCTTC. Its protein is CSVSTGGGYGYTF. Together with reference TRBV29-1 and TRBJ1-2, the CDR3 gives the full variable domain: SAVISQKPSRDICQRGTSLTIQCQVDSQVTMMFWYRQQPGQSLTLIATANQGSEATYESGFVIDKFPISRPNLTFSTLTVSNMSPEDSSIYLCSVSTGGGYGYTFGSGTRLTVV.